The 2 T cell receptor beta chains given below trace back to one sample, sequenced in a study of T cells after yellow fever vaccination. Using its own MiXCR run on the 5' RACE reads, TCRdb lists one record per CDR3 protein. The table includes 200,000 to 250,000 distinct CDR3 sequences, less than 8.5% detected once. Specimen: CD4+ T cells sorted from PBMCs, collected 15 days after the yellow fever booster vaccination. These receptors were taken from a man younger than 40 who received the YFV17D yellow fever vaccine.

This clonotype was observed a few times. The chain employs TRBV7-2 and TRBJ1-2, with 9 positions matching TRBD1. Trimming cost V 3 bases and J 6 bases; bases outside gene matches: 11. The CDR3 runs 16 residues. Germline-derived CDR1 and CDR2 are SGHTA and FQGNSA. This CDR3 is CASSFSPGQGAHGYTF. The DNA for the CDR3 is TGTGCCAGCAGCTTCTCCCCGGGACAGGGAGCACATGGCTACACCTTC. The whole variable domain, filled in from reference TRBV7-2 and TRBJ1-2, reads GAGVSQSPSNKVTEKGKDVELRCDPISGHTALYWYRQSLGQGLEFLIYFQGNSAPDKSGLPSDRFSAERTGGSVSTLTIQRTQQEDSAVYLCASSFSPGQGAHGYTFGSGTRLTVV.

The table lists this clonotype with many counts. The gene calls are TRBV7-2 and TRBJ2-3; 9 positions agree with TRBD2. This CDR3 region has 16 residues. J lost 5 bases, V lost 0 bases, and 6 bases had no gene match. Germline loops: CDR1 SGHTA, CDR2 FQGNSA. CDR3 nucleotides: TGTGCCAGCAGCTTAGCCAGCCTAGCGGGAAGAGATACGCAGTATTTT. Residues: CASSLASLAGRDTQYF.